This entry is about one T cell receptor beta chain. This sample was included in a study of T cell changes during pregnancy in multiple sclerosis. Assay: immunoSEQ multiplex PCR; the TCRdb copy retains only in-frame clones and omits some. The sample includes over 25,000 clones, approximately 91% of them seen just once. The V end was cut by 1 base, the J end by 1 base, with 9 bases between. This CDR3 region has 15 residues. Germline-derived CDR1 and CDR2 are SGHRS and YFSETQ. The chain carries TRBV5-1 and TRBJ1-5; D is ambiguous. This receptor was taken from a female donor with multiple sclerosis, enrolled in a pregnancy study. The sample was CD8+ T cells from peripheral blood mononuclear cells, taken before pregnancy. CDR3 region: CASSLSGASNQPQHF. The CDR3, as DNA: TGCGCCAGCAGCTTGAGCGGTGCGAGCAATCAGCCCCAGCATTTT.